This T cell receptor (beta chain) was observed in a study of blood T cell repertoires in COVID-19. Some clones are missing from TCRdb's copy, which holds only in-frame ones; the method was immunoSEQ multiplex PCR. The table has under 130,000 clones, approximately 90% seen once. The clonotype comes from a woman older than 75 with acute or convalescent COVID-19. Source material: peripheral blood.

Here the CDR3 reads CASSIRDRVGNEQFF. The CDR3, as DNA: TGTGCCAGTAGTATTAGGGACAGGGTAGGTAATGAGCAGTTCTTC. This chain joins TRBV19 and TRBJ2-1, with 9 bases lining up with TRBD1. Losses at the gene ends were 3 bases for V and 7 bases for J; bases not matched to a gene: 7. CDR1 LNHDA and CDR2 SQIVND come from the germline V gene (reference sequence). The CDR3 runs 15 residues.